These 17 T cell receptor beta chains share one sample of origin, sequenced in a study of blood T cells in healthy people across ages (dated by TCRdb to between 2014 and 2016). Library method: 5' RACE. The sequencer listed for this sample is Illumina HiSeq 2500. The second PCR ran for roughly 7 to 11 cycles and used a J-beta primer mix along with a sample-barcoded 5' primer. TCRdb itself trimmed the public reads at Q25 with fastp, ran MiXCR and retained productive beta chains. Each entry merges the rows of one CDR3 protein and shows their most common DNA and genes. This sample lists 1.5 million to 2 million distinct CDR3 sequences; roughly 28% were detected once. The ten largest clones capture 7.7% of the sample. Source material: blood. These TCRs come from a woman aged 30 to 39 in good health.

Many counts were recorded for this clonotype. The J gene is TRBJ1-2, the V gene TRBV10-3; D is perhaps TRBD1 (6 bases). This CDR3 spans 11 amino acids. CDR1 is ENHRY and CDR2 is SYGVKD in the germline V gene. V lost 7 bases, J lost 10 bases, and 13 bases lay in between. The CDR3 DNA is TGTGCCATCAAAAGGGACACGGTCTACACCTTC. Translated: CAIKRDTVYTF.

The chain recombines TRBV6-5 with TRBJ1-2; 9 nucleotides align to TRBD1. The CDR3 runs 14 residues. The junction had 9 bases not matched to a gene; V was cut back by 6 bases and J by 7 bases. The V gene's germline CDR1 is MNHEY and CDR2 SVGAGI. The CDR3 region is CASSPPGQGIGYTF. The CDR3 DNA sequence: TGTGCCAGCAGCCCGCCGGGACAGGGAATTGGCTACACCTTC.

The rearrangement joins TRBV28 to TRBJ2-6, with a weak D call TRBD2 (6 bases). Germline V gives CDR1 MDHEN, CDR2 SYDVKM. Trimming pared 2 bases from V and 2 bases from J, leaving 13 bases between. The CDR3 sequence is 17 residues long. Here the CDR3 DNA reads TGTGCCAGCAGTTTAAGGGGACTCAACCCTGGGGCCAACGTCCTGACTTTC. The encoded protein is CASSLRGLNPGANVLTF. The full variable domain, rest sourced from reference TRBV28 and TRBJ2-6, is DVKVTQSSRYLVKRTGEKVFLECVQDMDHENMFWYRQDPGLGLRLIYFSYDVKMKEKGDIPEGYSVSREKKERFSLILESASTNQTSMYLCASSLRGLNPGANVLTFGAGSRLTVL.

This clonotype was found many times. V usage is TRBV28 and J usage is TRBJ2-7; 7 nucleotides align to TRBD2. V dropped 6 bases and J dropped 2; count of bases not matched to a gene: 4. There are 13 residues in the CDR3. Germline CDR1 MDHEN, CDR2 SYDVKM. The DNA for the CDR3 is TGTGCCAGCAGGGGGGGACTAACCTACGAGCAGTACTTC. Its translation is CASRGGLTYEQYF. Combining the CDR3 with reference TRBV28 and TRBJ2-7 gives the whole variable domain DVKVTQSSRYLVKRTGEKVFLECVQDMDHENMFWYRQDPGLGLRLIYFSYDVKMKEKGDIPEGYSVSREKKERFSLILESASTNQTSMYLCASRGGLTYEQYFGPGTRLTVT.

This clonotype occurred a few times. This may come from a read error, since a much larger clone is one base off. This rearrangement joins TRBV12-3 or TRBV12-4 to TRBJ2-3; D is uncertain. This CDR3 comprises 12 residues. CDR3: CAGSFSPDTQYF. CDR3 bases: TGTGCCGGCAGTTTTTCCCCAGATACGCAGTATTTT.

A remark on this clonotype: This sequence may be a read error, since a much larger clone differs from it by one base. The J gene is TRBJ2-7, the V gene TRBV7-2; possibly TRBD1 or TRBD2 for D (5 bases each). The tail of the sequence fits TRBJ2-1 better, so the J call may be wrong. CDR1 and CDR2 from the germline V gene are SGHTA and FQGNSA. The CDR3 sequence is 15 residues long. The CDR3 is CASSFRGDPIYEQFF. Here the CDR3 DNA reads TGTGCCAGCAGCTTCCGAGGGGACCCCATTTACGAGCAGTTCTTC.

The chain recombines TRBV5-1 with TRBJ2-2; D gene uncertain. Trimming left V 3 bases short and J 5 bases short, with 8 bases between. The CDR3 covers 13 residues. CDR1 SGHRS and CDR2 YFSETQ come from the germline V gene. The CDR3 loop reads CASSSIVTGELFF. CDR3 nucleotides: TGCGCCAGCAGCTCCATAGTTACCGGGGAGCTGTTTTTT.

The genes are TRBV12-5 and TRBJ1-1, with 7 bases that match TRBD1. Per the germline V gene, CDR1 is LGHNT and CDR2 is FRNRAP. V dropped 9 bases and J dropped 5; count of bases not matched to a gene: 9. The CDR3 spans 13 residues. CDR3 nucleotides: TGTGCTAGCCAACAGGGGTTGAGAACTGAAGCTTTCTTT. Protein product: CASQQGLRTEAFF.

The chain couples TRBV6-6 to TRBJ2-1; 10 bases align to TRBD2. Germline CDR1 reads MNHNY; CDR2 reads SVGAGI (reference sequence). The junction had 7 bases not matched to a gene; V was cut back by 6 bases and J by 2 bases. The length of the CDR3 is 16 residues. CDR3 residues: CASSLTSGTTYNEQFF. The CDR3, as DNA: TGTGCCAGCAGCCTTACTAGCGGGACTACCTACAATGAGCAGTTCTTC.

The chain joins TRBV12-3 or TRBV12-4 to TRBJ1-1; TRBD1 might be the D (5 bases). V lost 2 bases to trimming and J lost 11 bases, with 21 bases between them. The CDR3 has 15 amino acids. The CDR3 sequence is CASSLRDGPLQKAFF. As DNA, the CDR3 is TGTGCCAGCAGTTTAAGGGACGGGCCCCTCCAGAAGGCTTTCTTT.

V gene TRBV2 combines with J gene TRBJ2-3; possibly TRBD1 for D (5 bases). Between the trimmed V and J ends, which lost 7 bases and 1 base, there was a span of 12 bases. The CDR3 sequence is 14 residues long. The germline V gene has CDR1 SNHLY and CDR2 FYNNEI. The CDR3 bases are TGTGCCAGCAATGGGCAGGGCGGCACAGATACGCAGTATTTT. Its protein product is CASNGQGGTDTQYF.

The chain recombines TRBV6-2 or TRBV6-3 with TRBJ1-1; D not certain. Trimming took 7 bases from V and 2 from J, leaving 11 bases between them. Germline V lookup: CDR1 MNHEY, CDR2 SVGEGT. This CDR3 contains 13 residues. The CDR3 is CASTPMVNTEAFF. The CDR3 nucleotides are TGTGCCAGCACCCCGATGGTTAACACTGAAGCTTTCTTT.

In this sample, this clonotype turned up a few times. The chain combines TRBV3-1 with TRBJ2-3; 8 positions match TRBD2. CDR3 size: 17 residues. The junction had 9 bases not matched to a gene; V was cut back by 2 bases and J by 2 bases. Germline-derived CDR1 and CDR2 are LGHDT and YNNKEL (reference sequence). DNA of the CDR3: TGTGCCAGCAGCCAACGGGGGGGCGGGGGGCTCACAGATACGCAGTATTTT. Translation gives CASSQRGGGGLTDTQYF.

V usage is TRBV27 and J usage is TRBJ2-7, with TRBD1 matching 11 bases. This CDR3 is built from 15 residues. J lost 4 bases, V lost 5 bases, and 7 bases had no gene match. Germline CDR1 reads MNHEY; CDR2 reads SMNVEV (reference sequence). The CDR3 DNA is TGTGCCAGCAGTCCTGGGACAGGGGGGCAATACGAGCAGTACTTC. Translated: CASSPGTGGQYEQYF.

The CDR3 DNA reads TGTGCCAGCAGCTTGAAGCGACTAGCGGGGAATGAGCAGTTCTTC. Its protein is CASSLKRLAGNEQFF. The gene calls are TRBV7-2 and TRBJ2-1; 11 nucleotides match TRBD2. The CDR3 loop spans 15 amino acids. The germline V gene has CDR1 SGHTA and CDR2 FQGNSA. V dropped 3 bases and J dropped 7; count of bases not matched to a gene: 5. The whole variable domain, filled in from reference TRBV7-2 and TRBJ2-1, reads GAGVSQSPSNKVTEKGKDVELRCDPISGHTALYWYRQSLGQGLEFLIYFQGNSAPDKSGLPSDRFSAERTGGSVSTLTIQRTQQEDSAVYLCASSLKRLAGNEQFFGPGTRLTVL.

This chain connects TRBV2 to TRBJ2-1; D not certain. V was trimmed by 7 bases and J by 6 bases, leaving 19 bases between them. This CDR3 is built from 15 residues. The V gene's germline CDR1 is SNHLY and CDR2 FYNNEI. The CDR3 bases are TGTGCCAGCACCGAAGTAGCATGGGCCCCCAATGAGCAGTTCTTC. It yields the protein CASTEVAWAPNEQFF.

On this clonotype: Possible read error: a much larger clone is one base away. This chain links TRBV11-3 with TRBJ2-1; TRBD1 agrees at 9 bases. The CDR3 sequence is 16 residues long. Germline V gene lookup returns CDR1 SGHNT and CDR2 YENEEA. V dropped 4 bases and J dropped 2; count of bases not matched to a gene: 6. Here the CDR3 reads CASSSDGTGPYNEQFF. CDR3 coding DNA: TGTGCCAGCAGCTCGGACGGGACAGGGCCCTACAATGAGCAGTTCTTC.